The clone carrying this TCR beta chain was observed a few times. Trimming shortened V by 8 bases and J by 7 bases, and 9 bases separated the two germline ends. Germline lookup yields CDR1 MGHDK and CDR2 SYGVNS. This CDR3 region has 10 residues. The data derive from a study of patients and donors after allogeneic stem cell transplantation. Using its own MiXCR run on the RT-PCR reads, TCRdb lists one record per CDR3 protein. The sample has about 840 distinct CDR3 sequences; around 40% are singletons. The rearrangement uses TRBV25-1 and TRBJ2-7, with D uncertain. Sequenced: blood, either unsorted or a sorted T cell fraction (not recorded which). The clonotype was recovered from a human donor who was either an allogeneic HSCT recipient or a stem cell or donor lymphocyte infusion donor (not recorded which). It is not recorded whose cells these are; they may come from a transplant donor. The CDR3 loop reads CASSYEEQYF. In DNA, the CDR3 is TGTGCCAGCTCTTATGAGGAGCAGTACTTC.